Below are 20 T cell receptor beta chains sequenced from a single sample in a study of tumor-infiltrating lymphocytes in primary liver carcinoma. The blood RNA (from unsorted whole blood) was obtained, and germline DNA was also extracted. cDNA specific to TCR beta was made from 500 ng of total RNA, with a constant-region primer employed for priming. Each TCR beta library was derived from three nested multiplex PCR rounds that employed slightly modified ARM-PCR. Primers for the first two PCR rounds were TRBV1-TRBV30 forward primers and a C-beta reverse primer (around 10 cycles per round). MiXCR, run by TCRdb on the multiplex PCR reads, gives a single entry per CDR3 protein. The sample lists 330,000 or so distinct CDR3 sequences, roughly two thirds occurring once. Sequencing was done on a sample of peripheral blood. These TCRs come from a man in his forties with primary liver carcinoma and hepatitis B virus infection.

The chain is built from TRBV11-2 and TRBJ2-7, with 7 bases that match TRBD2. The germline V gene has CDR1 SGHAT and CDR2 FQNNGV. V trimming: 4 bases; J trimming: 5 bases; junction bases outside the gene matches: 11. The CDR3 consists of 15 residues. The CDR3 here is CASSCGTILSHEQYF. Written as DNA, the CDR3 is TGTGCCAGCAGCTGCGGGACTATACTTTCCCACGAGCAGTACTTC.

This clonotype was counted between two and nine times. A clone one base away is much larger, so this may be a read error. This chain joins TRBV4-1 and TRBJ2-1; 9 positions agree with TRBD2. This CDR3 has 17 residues. With 4 bases clipped from V and 3 bases from J, the junction kept 10 bases outside the gene matches. Germline V gives CDR1 MGHRA, CDR2 YSYEKL. The CDR3 bases are TGCGCCAGCAGCCGAGATCGGGGTAGCGGGAGCTACAATGAGCAGTTCTTC. This encodes CASSRDRGSGSYNEQFF.

In the case of this clonotype: A much larger clone differs from this one at a single base, so this may be a read error. The chain employs TRBV6-2 or TRBV6-3 and TRBJ1-4, with D perhaps TRBD1 (5 bases). Germline values: CDR1 MNHEY, CDR2 SVGEGT. This CDR3 spans 14 amino acids. The CDR3 loop is CASSRTTTNVKLFF. The CDR3 DNA sequence: TGTGCCAGCAGCCGGACAACAACTAATGTAAAACTGTTTTTT.

This clonotype was observed at least ten times. The chain has TRBV11-2 and TRBJ1-3; D may be TRBD1 (6 bases). V lost 5 bases, J lost 1 base, and 12 bases lay in between. This CDR3 comprises 15 residues. Germline lookup yields CDR1 SGHAT and CDR2 FQNNGV. Here the CDR3 DNA reads TGTGCCAGCAGCCCTCAGGGGAGTTCTGGAAACACCATATATTTT. Translation: CASSPQGSSGNTIYF.

Comment on this clonotype: One junction end disagrees with the germline gene, perhaps due to a read error. CDR3 sequence reads: CTSSITSGKSYEQYF. The CDR3 nucleotides read TGTACCAGCAGCATAACTAGCGGAAAATCCTACGAGCAGTACTTC. V usage is TRBV11-2 and J usage is TRBJ2-7, with 8 nucleotides matching TRBD2. CDR3 size: 15 residues. CDR1 is SGHAT, CDR2 FQNNGV, per germline. The entire variable domain, with the rest obtained from reference TRBV11-2 and TRBJ2-7, is as follows: EAGVAQSPRYKIIEKRQSVAFWCNPISGHATLYWYQQILGQGPKLLIQFQNNGVVDDSQLPKDRFSAERLKGVDSTLKIQPAKLEDSAVYLCTSSITSGKSYEQYFGPGTRLTVT.

The chain employs TRBV11-2 and TRBJ2-2, with a weak D call TRBD2 (6 bases). The CDR3 loop spans 15 amino acids. V dropped 5 bases and J dropped 4 bases, with 14 bases sitting between them. Germline CDR1 and CDR2: SGHAT and FQNNGV. CDR3 DNA sequence: TGTGCCAGCAGCGTAGTCGTGGGGGGCACCGGGGAGCTGTTTTTT. It codes for CASSVVVGGTGELFF.

There are many counts of this clonotype. The chain combines TRBV4-3 with TRBJ2-1; 7 bases match TRBD2. The J segment lost 1 base and the V segment lost 0 bases, leaving 6 bases of the junction unmatched. CDR3 size: 17 residues. Germline V CDR1 and CDR2: LGHNA, YSLEER. The CDR3 sequence: CASSQELRELSYNEQFF. The DNA for the CDR3 is TGCGCCAGCAGCCAAGAACTGCGGGAGTTATCCTACAATGAGCAGTTCTTC.

Of note for this clonotype: The CDR3 carries no conserved terminal phenylalanine or tryptophan, so it likely arises from a read error. The chain has TRBV29-1 and TRBJ2-7, with TRBD2 as a possible D gene (5 bases). V was shortened by 7 bases and J by 7 bases, with 17 bases between the two germline ends. The CDR3 runs to 12 residues. Looked up from germline, CDR1 is SQVTM and CDR2 is ANQGSEA. CDR3 bases: TGCAGCGAGAGATCGGGGTTTGGGGAGCAGTACCTC. This gives the protein CSERSGFGEQYL.

Concerning this clonotype itself: This likely comes from a read error, as the CDR3 has no conserved phenylalanine or tryptophan at its end. CDR3: CASNQDSQSEQYL. The CDR3 nucleotides are TGTGCCAGCAACCAAGATAGTCAGTCCGAGCAGTACCTC. V usage is TRBV4-2 and J usage is TRBJ2-7, with no clear D. The germline V gene encodes CDR1 LGHNA and CDR2 YNFKEQ. The CDR3 has 13 residues.

Comment on this clonotype: This CDR3 fails to terminate in the conserved phenylalanine or tryptophan, so it likely reflects a read error. The J gene is TRBJ2-1, the V gene TRBV25-1, with 8 bases matching TRBD1. The J call may not be correct, given that the DNA end is closer to TRBJ2-5. CDR3 length equals 14 residues. Germline V gives CDR1 MGHDK, CDR2 SYGVNS. The CDR3 here is CASSPSRGRETQYL. CDR3 coding DNA: TGTGCCAGCAGTCCCTCCAGGGGGCGAGAGACCCAGTACTTA.

Remarks on this clonotype: This clone may be a read error of a much larger clone one base away. A read error is likely, as this CDR3 ends without the conserved phenylalanine or tryptophan. CDR3 nucleotide sequence: TGTGCCAGCAGCCCCCGGCCGGTGGAAGAGACCCAGTACCTC. This gives the protein CASSPRPVEETQYL. The gene calls are TRBV4-2 and TRBJ2-5, with D unclear. Germline V lookup: CDR1 LGHNA, CDR2 YNFKEQ. V lost 4 bases, J lost 3 bases, and 12 bases lay in between. The CDR3 sequence is 14 residues long.

About this clonotype itself: With a much larger clone just one base away, this may be a read error. The chain uses TRBV10-3 and TRBJ2-3; D is unclear. Germline V CDR1 and CDR2: ENHRY, SYGVKD. The CDR3 extends over 13 amino acids. This CDR3 reads CATSADGTDTQYF. CDR3 coding DNA: TGTGCCACCAGTGCGGACGGCACAGATACGCAGTATTTT.

The rearrangement uses TRBV10-3 and TRBJ2-7; D may match TRBD1 or TRBD2 (5 bases each). The V and J ends lost 4 bases and 2 bases respectively, with 15 bases between them. The CDR3 has 15 amino acids. Per the germline V gene, CDR1 is ENHRY and CDR2 is SYGVKD. CDR3 sequence: CAISGKSGGTYEQYF. As DNA, the CDR3 is TGTGCCATCAGTGGCAAAAGTGGGGGAACCTACGAGCAGTACTTC.

With regard to this clonotype: A much larger clone differs by one base, so this may be a read error. The CDR3 protein is CASRSAQIGLAGGCSYNEQFF. CDR3 DNA sequence: TGTGCCAGCAGATCTGCCCAAATCGGACTAGCGGGAGGGTGCTCCTACAATGAGCAGTTCTTC. This sequence joins TRBV6-1 and TRBJ2-1, with 15 bases fitting TRBD2. The CDR3 totals 21 residues. Trimming took 6 bases from V and 0 from J; bases not matched to a gene: 15. Germline V gives CDR1 MNHNS, CDR2 SASEGT.

V gene TRBV13 combines with J gene TRBJ1-5; no clear D gene. Trimming pared 4 bases from V and 6 bases from J, leaving 13 bases between. CDR1 and CDR2 from the germline V gene are PRHDT and FYEKMQ (reference sequence). The CDR3 is 14 amino acids. The CDR3 here is CASSSGRSGQPQHF. DNA of the CDR3: TGTGCCAGCAGCTCCGGGCGTAGCGGTCAGCCCCAGCATTTT.

This clonotype came up many times. The chain carries TRBV12-3 or TRBV12-4 and TRBJ2-1, with D uncertain. This CDR3 is built from 13 residues. Deletions cut 2 bases from V and 6 bases from J, with 8 bases between. The DNA of the CDR3 is TGTGCCAGCAGTTTAACCCGGACCAATGAGCAGTTCTTC. This encodes CASSLTRTNEQFF.

This clonotype occurred once. It may be a read error: a sequence one base away is much more abundant. The chain combines TRBV4-2 with TRBJ2-3, with a weak D call TRBD2 (5 bases). V shed 1 base and J shed 4 bases, with 18 bases lying between them. The CDR3 loop spans 17 amino acids. Germline V gives CDR1 LGHNA, CDR2 YNFKEQ. CDR3 sequence (DNA): TGTGCCAGCAGCCAAGCGCCAGTGGGAGTTGCGGCAGATACGCAGTATTTT. It translates to CASSQAPVGVAADTQYF.

A note on this clonotype: A clone one base away is much larger, so this may be a read error. The chain has TRBV5-6 and TRBJ2-7, with 10 bases identical to TRBD1. The CDR3 extends over 15 amino acids. After removal of 2 bases from V and 5 bases from J, the junction contained 7 bases not matched to a gene. From germline, CDR1 is SGHDT and CDR2 YYEEEE. In DNA, the CDR3 is TGTGCCAGCAGCTTCTCCGGGACAGGGGCCCACGAGCAGTACTTC. Its protein is CASSFSGTGAHEQYF.

About this clonotype itself: A clone one base away is much larger, so this may be a read error. The chain recombines TRBV6-1 with TRBJ1-1; TRBD1 might be the D (5 bases). CDR3 length equals 17 residues. Germline-derived CDR1 and CDR2 are MNHNS and SASEGT. Trimming took off 4 bases at V and 1 base at J, with 19 bases between the two ends. The CDR3, as DNA: TGTGCCAGCAGTGCGTCCCGGGACGGGTTCGAGAACACTGAAGCTTTCTTT. Its translation: CASSASRDGFENTEAFF.

This chain joins TRBV6-5 and TRBJ1-4, with D possibly TRBD1 on 5 matching bases. Germline-derived CDR1 and CDR2 are MNHEY and SVGAGI. V lost 2 bases and J 8 bases, leaving 15 bases between the germline ends. The CDR3 loop spans 15 amino acids. CDR3 loop: CASSYGGGPYEKLFF. The CDR3 DNA follows: TGTGCCAGCAGTTACGGCGGGGGTCCATACGAAAAACTGTTTTTT.